The T cell receptor (beta chain) described here comes from a study of T-cell reconstitution after alpha-beta-depleted transplantation in children. The library targeted TCRbeta and was prepared with unique molecular identifiers. TCRdb itself ran the PCR reads through MiXCR, one entry per CDR3 protein. This table has some 300,000 distinct CDR3 sequences, roughly 8.2% appearing once. Overall study findings and caveats: Newly produced T cells mostly accounted for T-cell counts and diversity one year post-transplant.

Germline CDR1 and CDR2: SGDLS and YYNGEE. The V and J ends lost 0 bases and 3 bases respectively, with 9 bases between them. This CDR3 spans 14 amino acids. This clonotype was recorded at least ten times. Its antigen is unidentified. The TCR originated in a female patient aged 2-10 years who had a stem cell transplant for Fanconi anemia, so the T cells may come from the graft donor. The chain has TRBV9 and TRBJ1-2; D is unclear. The specimen comprised peripheral blood, sampled 360 days after TCRalphabeta/CD19-depleted stem cell transplant. The chain's CDR3 is CASSVAPVDYGYTF. In DNA, the CDR3 is TGTGCCAGCAGCGTAGCTCCAGTAGACTATGGCTACACCTTC. Full variable domain (rest looked up from reference TRBV9 and TRBJ1-2): DSGVTQTPKHLITATGQRVTLRCSPRSGDLSVYWYQQSLDQGLQFLIQYYNGEERAKGNILERFSAQQFPDLHSELNLSSLELGDSALYFCASSVAPVDYGYTFGSGTRLTVV.